The 30 T cell receptor beta chains listed next were all sequenced from one sample in a study of T cell responses to AZD1222 COVID-19 vaccine. The data were produced by immunoSEQ multiplex PCR, yet TCRdb's version contains in-frame clones alone and is incomplete. The sample yields some 150,000 clones, around 87% seen once. The material was peripheral blood, obtained 28 days after the second AZD1222 dose. The source is an adult who received the AZD1222 COVID-19 vaccine.

The chain couples TRBV27 to TRBJ1-6; D gene uncertain. V was cut by 4 bases and J by 8 bases, with 18 bases left in between. The V gene's germline CDR1 is MNHEY and CDR2 SMNVEV (reference sequence). CDR3 length: 16 residues. The CDR3 is CASSSGPPRRHSPLHF. The CDR3 bases are TGTGCCAGCAGTTCCGGTCCTCCAAGACGACATTCACCCCTCCACTTT.

The chain carries TRBV19 and TRBJ1-5, with D possibly matching TRBD1 (6 bases). The germline V gene has CDR1 LNHDA and CDR2 SQIVND (reference sequence). This CDR3 is built from 15 residues. Trimming took 6 bases from V and 0 from J, leaving 12 bases between them. The CDR3 loop reads CASSLNRVSNQPQHF. CDR3 coding DNA: TGTGCCAGTAGCCTCAACAGGGTTAGCAATCAGCCCCAGCATTTT. The variable domain in full, completed from reference TRBV19 and TRBJ1-5, reads DGGITQSPKYLFRKEGQNVTLSCEQNLNHDAMYWYRQDPGQGLRLIYYSQIVNDFQKGDIAEGYSVSREKKESFPLTVTSAQKNPTAFYLCASSLNRVSNQPQHFGDGTRLSIL.

The chain joins TRBV15 to TRBJ2-1; weak D call: TRBD1 (5 bases). In germline, CDR1 is LNHNV, CDR2 YYDKDF (reference sequence). The CDR3 spans 16 residues. The V end lost 4 bases, the J end lost 0 bases, and 13 bases lay between the germline ends. The CDR3 loop is CATSTHPTVSYNEQFF. The CDR3 DNA reads TGTGCCACCAGCACTCACCCGACAGTCTCCTACAATGAGCAGTTCTTC. Using reference TRBV15 and TRBJ2-1 for the parts outside the CDR3, the full variable domain is DAMVIQNPRYQVTQFGKPVTLSCSQTLNHNVMYWYQQKSSQAPKLLFHYYDKDFNNEADTPDNFQSRRPNTSFCFLDIRSPGLGDTAMYLCATSTHPTVSYNEQFFGPGTRLTVL.

The CDR3, as DNA: TGCAGTGCTAGTAGCGACAGGGATCAGCCCCAGCATTTT. It translates to CSASSDRDQPQHF. The V and J genes are TRBV20-1 and TRBJ1-5, with 7 bases that match TRBD1. Germline trimming cut 3 bases from V and 5 bases from J; bases unmatched to any gene: 4. The CDR3 totals 13 residues. Germline V lookup: CDR1 DFQATT, CDR2 SNEGSKA (reference sequence).

The chain combines TRBV7-8 with TRBJ1-4; a possible D gene is TRBD1 (6 bases). CDR3 length: 14 residues. V was shortened by 1 base and J by 7 bases, with 10 bases between the two germline ends. Germline assignment: CDR1 SGHVS and CDR2 FQNEAQ. The CDR3 nucleotides are TGTGCCAGCAGCTTAGGGACAGTTATTGAAAAACTGTTTTTT. It translates to CASSLGTVIEKLFF.

The chain uses TRBV9 and TRBJ2-2; 7 nucleotides match TRBD2. Losses at the gene ends were 0 bases for V and 7 bases for J; bases not matched to a gene: 12. The CDR3 is 17 residues long. The germline gives CDR1 SGDLS, CDR2 YYNGEE. The CDR3: CASSVASRGGGSGELFF. The CDR3 nucleotides read TGTGCCAGCAGCGTAGCTTCACGGGGCGGCGGGAGCGGGGAGCTGTTTTTT.

This chain links TRBV7-3 with TRBJ2-1; D gene unclear. The V gene's germline CDR1 is SGHTA and CDR2 FQGTGA. This CDR3 has 14 amino acids. The ends were cut back, 8 bases at V and 0 bases at J, with 11 bases in the middle. As DNA, the CDR3 is TGTGCCAGCGGGCTGGATAGCTCCTACAATGAGCAGTTCTTC. Translated, it gives CASGLDSSYNEQFF.

The CDR3 DNA reads as TGTGCCAGCTCCTCCCTGGACCCTGGAAACACCATATATTTT. It yields the protein CASSSLDPGNTIYF. The chain couples TRBV18 to TRBJ1-3; D unresolved. The germline V gene has CDR1 KGHSH and CDR2 LQKENI. V lost 6 bases to trimming and J lost 2 bases, with 11 bases between them. CDR3 length: 14 amino acids. Complete variable domain (other parts from reference TRBV18 and TRBJ1-3): NAGVMQNPRHLVRRRGQEARLRCSPMKGHSHVYWYRQLPEEGLKFMVYLQKENIIDESGMPKERFSAEFPKEGPSILRIQQVVRGDSAAYFCASSSLDPGNTIYFGEGSWLTVV.

This clone appeared once. This sequence joins TRBV4-3 and TRBJ2-2; D is ambiguous. CDR1 is LGHNA, CDR2 YSLEER, per germline. The V gene lost 4 bases and the J gene lost 7 bases, with 10 bases spanning the gap. This CDR3 spans 13 amino acids. The CDR3 bases are TGCGCCAGCAGCCTCCCTCGGGTCGGGGAGCTGTTTTTT. Translated, it gives CASSLPRVGELFF.

V and J are TRBV7-3 and TRBJ1-1; D ambiguous. The germline gives CDR1 SGHTA, CDR2 FQGTGA. Trimming removed 4 bases from V and 8 bases from J, with 14 bases in between. This CDR3 comprises 13 residues. The CDR3 is CASSSGALGEAFF. CDR3 bases: TGTGCCAGCAGCTCGGGAGCCCTGGGGGAAGCTTTCTTT.

This clone was found once. The chain recombines TRBV19 with TRBJ1-5; TRBD1 matches 7 bases. The V and J ends lost 6 bases and 4 bases, in that order; junction bases with no gene match: 3. CDR1 is LNHDA, CDR2 SQIVND, per germline (reference sequence). The CDR3 spans 13 residues. CDR3 sequence reads: CASSQQGNQPQHF. CDR3 nucleotide sequence: TGTGCCAGTAGCCAACAGGGGAATCAGCCCCAGCATTTT. The whole variable domain, remainder taken from reference TRBV19 and TRBJ1-5, is DGGITQSPKYLFRKEGQNVTLSCEQNLNHDAMYWYRQDPGQGLRLIYYSQIVNDFQKGDIAEGYSVSREKKESFPLTVTSAQKNPTAFYLCASSQQGNQPQHFGDGTRLSIL.

V and J are TRBV7-3 and TRBJ1-3; D might be TRBD1 (5 bases). The CDR3 contains 16 residues. Looked up from germline, CDR1 is SGHTA and CDR2 is FQGTGA. V lost 5 bases, J lost 2 bases, and 16 bases lay in between. The CDR3 loop reads CASSRAGPGAGNTIYF. CDR3 in DNA: TGTGCCAGCAGCCGAGCCGGCCCGGGGGCTGGAAACACCATATATTTT.

V and J are TRBV7-9 and TRBJ2-5; D is ambiguous. V was cut by 2 bases and J by 1 base, with 8 bases left in between. Germline V gene lookup returns CDR1 SEHNR and CDR2 FQNEAQ (reference sequence). The length of the CDR3 is 14 residues. Here the CDR3 reads CASSLWVLQETQYF. The CDR3, as DNA: TGTGCCAGCAGCTTATGGGTACTCCAAGAGACCCAGTACTTC.

V usage is TRBV2 and J usage is TRBJ1-3; no clear D. V shed 4 bases and J shed 0 bases, with 1 base lying between them. Germline CDR1 reads SNHLY; CDR2 reads FYNNEI. The CDR3 is made up of 12 amino acids. The DNA for the CDR3 is TGTGCCAGCAGTGCCTCTGGAAACACCATATATTTT. Translating it yields CASSASGNTIYF.

The V and J genes are TRBV30 and TRBJ1-2; 9 positions match TRBD1. CDR3 length: 14 residues. V shed 3 bases and J 6 bases; nucleotides not matched to a gene: 8. Germline V CDR1 and CDR2: GTSNPN, SVGIG (reference sequence). This CDR3 reads CAWRGPGTGNGYTF. DNA for the CDR3: TGTGCCTGGAGGGGTCCGGGGACAGGGAATGGCTACACCTTC.

The J gene is TRBJ1-1, the V gene TRBV18, with 12 bases lining up with TRBD1. The junction had 9 bases not matched to a gene; V was cut back by 6 bases and J by 4 bases. There are 16 residues in the CDR3. CDR1 and CDR2 from the germline V gene are KGHSH and LQKENI. This CDR3 reads CASSQLGTGGGTEAFF. Here the CDR3 DNA reads TGTGCCAGCTCTCAGCTCGGGACAGGGGGCGGCACTGAAGCTTTCTTT.

This chain uses TRBV6-5 with TRBJ1-6, with D possibly TRBD1 on 5 matching bases. The CDR3 is made up of 15 amino acids. Trimming took 8 bases from V and 9 from J, leaving 20 bases between them. Germline-derived CDR1 and CDR2 are MNHEY and SVGAGI. The CDR3 spells CASPRDGGGISPLHF. The CDR3 region has the DNA TGTGCCAGCCCTCGGGACGGGGGTGGGATTTCACCCCTCCACTTT.

CDR3 sequence: CASSPGTGNTGELFF. Written as DNA, the CDR3 is TGTGCCAGCTCACCCGGGACAGGAAACACCGGGGAGCTGTTTTTT. The chain carries TRBV18 and TRBJ2-2, with TRBD1 matching over 8 bases. Per the germline V gene, CDR1 is KGHSH and CDR2 is LQKENI. The CDR3 has 15 residues. The ends lost 3 bases at V and 2 bases at J; junction bases unmatched: 2.

On this clone: A much bigger clone sits one base away, suggesting this may be a read error. The chain carries TRBV11-2 and TRBJ2-1, with 11 positions matching TRBD2. Trimming at V came to 0 bases and at J to 6 bases, leaving 4 bases not matched to a gene. The length of the CDR3 is 16 residues. Germline V gene lookup returns CDR1 SGHAT and CDR2 FQNNGV. The CDR3 protein is CASSLDLSGGANEQFF. For the CDR3, the DNA is TGTGCCAGCAGCTTAGATCTTAGCGGGGGGGCCAATGAGCAGTTCTTC.

The chain couples TRBV2 to TRBJ2-3; TRBD2 matches at 8 bases. With 6 bases clipped from V and 1 base from J, the junction kept 6 bases outside the gene matches. Germline lookup yields CDR1 SNHLY and CDR2 FYNNEI. The CDR3 loop spans 15 amino acids. The chain's CDR3 is CASSRRAGGTDTQYF. The DNA of the CDR3 is TGTGCCAGCAGCAGGCGAGCGGGGGGCACAGATACGCAGTATTTT.

The genes are TRBV6-6 and TRBJ1-3; D unclear. The CDR3 has 15 amino acids. CDR1 and CDR2 from the germline V gene are MNHNY and SVGAGI (reference sequence). V was shortened by 5 bases and J by 0 bases, with 11 bases between the two germline ends. This CDR3 reads CASSPRTISGNTIYF. CDR3 sequence (DNA): TGTGCCAGCAGTCCCCGGACCATCTCTGGAAACACCATATATTTT.

The chain employs TRBV18 and TRBJ1-4, with no clear D. This CDR3 is 17 amino acids long. Trimming took 4 bases from V and 0 from J, leaving 15 bases between them. Per germline, CDR1 KGHSH and CDR2 LQKENI. CDR3 in amino acids: CASSLWSGSATNEKLFF. The CDR3 DNA reads TGTGCCAGCTCACTGTGGTCAGGCAGTGCAACTAATGAAAAACTGTTTTTT.

This clone appeared many times. This rearrangement joins TRBV5-6 to TRBJ1-1; D might be TRBD1 (6 bases). CDR3 size: 15 residues. The germline V and J ends were trimmed by 2 bases and 4 bases, with 15 bases remaining between them. Germline CDR1 SGHDT, CDR2 YYEEEE. The CDR3 here is CASSFTGLTSTEAFF. The CDR3 bases are TGTGCCAGCAGCTTTACAGGGTTAACGAGCACTGAAGCTTTCTTT.

The CDR3 protein is CASPRTGGEALNTEAFF. The CDR3 nucleotides are TGCGCCAGCCCCAGGACAGGGGGAGAGGCTTTGAACACTGAAGCTTTCTTT. The chain is built from TRBV10-1 and TRBJ1-1, with 10 bases that match TRBD1. Unmatched junction bases numbered 12, after V lost 8 bases and J lost 0 bases. Germline V lookup: CDR1 WNHNN, CDR2 SYGVQD (reference sequence). The CDR3 covers 17 residues.

V gene TRBV7-2 combines with J gene TRBJ1-2; no firm D call. The V end lost 5 bases, the J end lost 8 bases, and 18 bases lay between the germline ends. The CDR3 contains 14 residues. Germline lookup yields CDR1 SGHTA and CDR2 FQGNSA. In nucleotides, the CDR3 is TGTGCCAGCAGCCCCGCAACGGGTCTGGGGGGCTACACCTTC. This encodes CASSPATGLGGYTF.

The chain has TRBV19 and TRBJ1-2; D not resolved. V dropped 9 bases and J dropped 4 bases, with 12 bases sitting between them. Germline V gene data show CDR1 as LNHDA and CDR2 as SQIVND (reference sequence). The CDR3 length is 12 residues. The chain's CDR3 is CASRPASYGYTF. CDR3 sequence (DNA): TGTGCCAGCCGTCCGGCGAGCTATGGCTACACCTTC.

CDR3 coding DNA: TGTGCCAGCAGCTTCTACAATGAGCAGTTCTTC. This gives the protein CASSFYNEQFF. This chain links TRBV5-5 with TRBJ2-1; no firm D call. With 2 bases removed from V and 3 bases from J, the gap between germline ends came to 0 bases. The CDR3 contains 11 residues. Germline lookup yields CDR1 SGHKS and CDR2 YYEKEE (reference sequence). Looking up the rest from reference TRBV5-5 and TRBJ2-1 gives the full variable domain: DAGVTQSPTHLIKTRGQQVTLRCSPISGHKSVSWYQQVLGQGPQFIFQYYEKEERGRGNFPDRFSARQFPNYSSELNVNALLLGDSALYLCASSFYNEQFFGPGTRLTVL.

This clone appeared once. This chain connects TRBV6-5 to TRBJ1-6, with 9 bases matching TRBD1. Germline trimming cut 5 bases from V and 8 bases from J; bases unmatched to any gene: 4. Germline CDR1 reads MNHEY; CDR2 reads SVGAGI. This CDR3 has 14 residues. This CDR3 reads CASSNRGRDSPLHF. CDR3 bases: TGTGCCAGCAGTAACAGGGGGCGCGATTCACCCCTCCACTTT.

This clone appeared a single time. V and J are TRBV6-5 and TRBJ1-6, with D unclear. There are 15 residues in the CDR3. The germline CDR1 and CDR2 sequences are MNHEY and SVGAGI. With 5 bases removed from V and 6 bases from J, the gap between germline ends came to 14 bases. As DNA, the CDR3 is TGTGCCAGCAGTATCGCGGCCGTGGTTAATTCACCCCTCCACTTT. It codes for CASSIAAVVNSPLHF.

The chain recombines TRBV6-5 with TRBJ2-1, with a weak D call TRBD2 (6 bases). The V gene lost 6 bases and the J gene lost 3 bases, with 15 bases spanning the gap. Germline assignment: CDR1 MNHEY and CDR2 SVGAGI. The length of the CDR3 is 15 residues. The DNA of the CDR3 is TGTGCCAGCAGGGGACTGGCGGGGCGCTACAATGAGCAGTTCTTC. This encodes CASRGLAGRYNEQFF.